The rows below give T cell receptor beta chains drawn from one sample of a study of blood T cell repertoires in COVID-19. Using immunoSEQ multiplex PCR, the repertoire was profiled, and TCRdb retains in-frame clones only, with some absent. The table records 280,000 or so clones, about four fifths of them present only once. Material: peripheral blood. The source of these receptors is a woman in her forties or fifties who had recovered from COVID-19. The CDR3 runs from the conserved cysteine through the conserved F or W. D genes are given only for firm matches. Size is omitted from some rows. Given values are once, few, many or a class for expanded clones.

D,V,J,size,CDR3,DNA
NA,TRBV4-2,TRBJ1-2,NA,CASSQGQAGLGGYTF,TGTGCCAGCAGCCAAGGACAGGCGGGTTTAGGTGGCTACACCTTC
NA,TRBV7-9,TRBJ1-5,NA,CASSPASGNQPQHF,TGTGCCAGCAGCCCCGCTTCGGGCAATCAGCCCCAGCATTTT
NA,TRBV11-2,TRBJ2-2,few,CASSLVSTGELFF,TGTGCCAGCAGCTTAGTTAGCACCGGGGAGCTGTTTTTT
TRBD1,TRBV30,TRBJ1-2,NA,CAWSLGTAGYTF,TGTGCCTGGAGCCTAGGGACAGCCGGCTACACCTTC
NA,TRBV18,TRBJ2-7,once,CASSPTEGAASEQYF,TGTGCCAGCTCACCAACGGAGGGGGCCGCGAGCGAGCAGTACTTC
TRBD2,TRBV27,TRBJ2-1,NA,CASTLIWTSGRMNEQFF,TGTGCCAGCACCCTAATATGGACTAGCGGGAGAATGAATGAGCAGTTCTTC
NA,TRBV28,TRBJ2-2,NA,CASSTAGELFF,TGTGCCAGCAGTACTGCCGGGGAGCTGTTTTTT
NA,TRBV18,TRBJ1-3,NA,CASSPSPSGNTIYF,TGTGCCAGCTCACCGAGTCCCTCTGGAAACACCATATATTTT
NA,TRBV9,TRBJ1-5,once,CASSAGGGSNQPQHF,TGTGCCAGCAGCGCGGGAGGGGGTTCTAATCAGCCCCAGCATTTT
NA,TRBV30,TRBJ1-2,NA,CAWIAVQDYGYTF,TGTGCCTGGATAGCAGTACAGGACTATGGCTACACCTTC
NA,TRBV12-3/TRBV12-4,TRBJ1-5,NA,CASSYQGPQPQHF,TGTGCCAGCAGTTACCAGGGGCCCCAGCCCCAGCATTTT
NA,TRBV19,TRBJ1-1,NA,CASTKRRGNTEAFF,TGTGCCAGTACCAAGCGAAGGGGGAACACTGAAGCTTTCTTT
TRBD2,TRBV5-1,TRBJ2-4,NA,CASSLAGGPKWNIQYF,TGCGCCAGCAGCTTAGCGGGAGGGCCGAAGTGGAACATTCAGTACTTC
TRBD1,TRBV6-5,TRBJ1-2,NA,CASSYSTTGNYGYTF,TGTGCCAGCAGTTATTCGACGACAGGGAACTATGGCTACACCTTC
NA,TRBV6-4,TRBJ1-2,NA,CASSVTRAAGDNYGYTF,TGTGCCAGCTCAGTGACTCGAGCTGCAGGGGATAACTATGGCTACACCTTC